The 21 T cell receptor beta chains below come from one sample, sequenced in a study of control samples from healthy donors and cancer patients. The table came from immunoSEQ multiplex PCR; TCRdb's copy has only in-frame clones and leaves some out. Of 200,000 to 250,000 clones in the sample, about 93% were seen once. Input material: blood. The source of these receptors is a man aged 50-59 years in good health.

J is TRBJ2-5 and V is TRBV25-1; D might be TRBD2 (6 bases). Germline V gene sequence: CDR1 MGHDK, CDR2 SYGVNS. The CDR3 consists of 14 residues. V was cut by 3 bases and J by 5 bases, with 13 bases left in between. The CDR3 DNA reads TGTGCCAGCAGTGACCCGCGGGGTTGGGAGACCCAGTACTTC. It specifies CASSDPRGWETQYF.

In its sample, this clone was seen once. The chain couples TRBV11-1 to TRBJ2-2; weak D call: TRBD1 (5 bases). The germline CDR1 and CDR2 sequences are SGHAT and FQDESV (reference sequence). Trimming removed 0 bases from V and 3 bases from J, with 8 bases in between. The CDR3 sequence is 15 residues long. CDR3 DNA sequence: TGTGCCAGCAGCTTAGCGGACACTCACACCGGGGAGCTGTTTTTT. This translates into CASSLADTHTGELFF.

The CDR3 nucleotides are TGCGCCAGCAGCCTTTCAGGCACGAACACTGAAGCTTTCTTT. It yields the protein CASSLSGTNTEAFF. This chain joins TRBV5-1 and TRBJ1-1; D unclear. Per germline, CDR1 SGHRS and CDR2 YFSETQ. The CDR3 spans 14 residues. Trimming cost V 4 bases and J 1 base, with 11 bases left between them.

The chain is built from TRBV5-4 and TRBJ1-2, with no clear D. This CDR3 region has 14 residues. CDR1 SGHNT and CDR2 YYREEE come from the germline V gene (reference sequence). The V end was cut by 4 bases, the J end by 4 bases, with 14 bases between. Here the CDR3 reads CASSPVTEVYGYTF. CDR3 DNA: TGTGCCAGCAGCCCGGTCACAGAAGTCTATGGCTACACCTTC.

In this sample, this clone turned up a few times. V is TRBV6-4 and J is TRBJ2-1; 15 nucleotides align to TRBD2. The CDR3 is made up of 14 amino acids. Losses at the gene ends were 6 bases for V and 9 bases for J; bases not matched to a gene: 3. CDR1 MRHNA and CDR2 SNTAGT come from the germline V gene. CDR3 bases: TGTGCCAGCAGGCTGGGACTAGCGGGGGGTGAGCAGTTCTTC. Amino acids: CASRLGLAGGEQFF.

The chain uses TRBV19 and TRBJ1-1, with 8 bases matching TRBD1. The CDR3 covers 14 residues. Germline V gene lookup returns CDR1 LNHDA and CDR2 SQIVND (reference sequence). The V segment lost 5 bases and the J segment 5 bases; nucleotides outside the gene matches: 7. CDR3 region: CASSPRQGTTEAFF. The CDR3 DNA sequence: TGTGCCAGTAGTCCCCGACAGGGGACGACTGAAGCTTTCTTT.

This chain connects TRBV7-2 to TRBJ2-7; D could derive from TRBD1 or TRBD2 (6 bases each). The germline V gene has CDR1 SGHTA and CDR2 FQGNSA. There are 15 residues in the CDR3. The V gene lost 1 base and the J gene lost 4 bases, with 14 bases spanning the gap. The CDR3 DNA reads TGTGCCAGCAGCTTAGATTCCACAGGGAGGTACGAGCAGTACTTC. Amino acids: CASSLDSTGRYEQYF. Using reference TRBV7-2 and TRBJ2-7 for the parts outside the CDR3, the full variable domain is GAGVSQSPSNKVTEKGKDVELRCDPISGHTALYWYRQSLGQGLEFLIYFQGNSAPDKSGLPSDRFSAERTGGSVSTLTIQRTQQEDSAVYLCASSLDSTGRYEQYFGPGTRLTVT.

The CDR3 sequence: CATSDLNRGSYNEQFF. CDR3 coding DNA: TGTGCCACCAGTGATTTAAACAGGGGCTCCTACAATGAGCAGTTCTTC. The chain joins TRBV24-1 to TRBJ2-1; 7 positions agree with TRBD1. Germline V lookup: CDR1 KGHDR, CDR2 SFDVKD. This CDR3 contains 16 residues. After removal of 1 base from V and 0 bases from J, the junction contained 2 bases not matched to a gene.

DNA of the CDR3: TGTGCCAGCAGCTTGGCCGGTCGGACAGGCAGAAGCTACACCTTC. It codes for CASSLAGRTGRSYTF. This sequence joins TRBV5-4 and TRBJ1-2; 7 bases match TRBD1. The CDR3 extends over 15 amino acids. CDR1 SGHNT and CDR2 YYREEE come from the germline V gene (reference sequence). The ends lost 0 bases at V and 9 bases at J; junction bases unmatched: 11.

The chain couples TRBV11-2 to TRBJ1-1; no clear D gene. This CDR3 has 14 amino acids. V was clipped by 0 bases and J by 7 bases, with 12 bases between them. In germline, CDR1 is SGHAT, CDR2 FQNNGV. The chain's CDR3 is CASSLDSRDLEAFF. CDR3 bases: TGTGCCAGCAGCTTAGATTCCCGGGATCTTGAAGCTTTCTTT.

V usage is TRBV10-3 and J usage is TRBJ1-1; maybe TRBD1 (5 bases). Germline values: CDR1 ENHRY, CDR2 SYGVKD. Trimming took off 0 bases at V and 1 base at J, with 9 bases between the two ends. The CDR3 loop spans 15 amino acids. The CDR3 here is CAISESRGANTEAFF. CDR3 nucleotide sequence: TGTGCCATCAGTGAGTCGAGAGGGGCGAACACTGAAGCTTTCTTT.

The chain joins TRBV18 to TRBJ1-4; D uncertain. V was trimmed by 3 bases and J by 6 bases, leaving 11 bases between them. The CDR3 is made up of 14 amino acids. Germline-derived CDR1 and CDR2 are KGHSH and LQKENI. For the CDR3, the DNA is TGTGCCAGCTCACCCGCGAGTTCCGATGAAAAACTGTTTTTT. Amino acid sequence: CASSPASSDEKLFF.

This clone was detected once. V and J are TRBV5-1 and TRBJ2-5, with 9 bases that match TRBD2. Germline lookup yields CDR1 SGHRS and CDR2 YFSETQ. The CDR3 covers 14 residues. V dropped 0 bases and J dropped 5; count of bases not matched to a gene: 2. The CDR3 DNA follows: TGCGCCAGCAGCTTGGGCACTAGCGGGGAGACCCAGTACTTC. Protein product: CASSLGTSGETQYF.

DNA for the CDR3: TGTGCCAGCCGAAGGGCGAACTATGGCTACACCTTC. This encodes CASRRANYGYTF. The chain is built from TRBV12-3 or TRBV12-4 and TRBJ1-2; D gene unclear. V lost 8 bases, J lost 2 bases, and 9 bases lay in between. The CDR3 length is 12 residues.

The gene calls are TRBV6-4 and TRBJ2-3; 12 nucleotides line up with TRBD2. The V segment lost 0 bases and the J segment 6 bases; nucleotides outside the gene matches: 1. In germline, CDR1 is MRHNA, CDR2 SNTAGT. The CDR3 sequence is 15 residues long. CDR3 sequence: CASSDSGTSGDTQYF. CDR3 DNA sequence: TGTGCCAGCAGTGACTCGGGGACTAGCGGGGATACGCAGTATTTT.

With regard to this clone: Other DNA sequences of this sample code for an identical CDR3. The chain has TRBV15 and TRBJ1-2; no firm D call. Germline V gives CDR1 LNHNV, CDR2 YYDKDF (reference sequence). The CDR3 covers 14 residues. Between the trimmed V and J ends, which lost 0 bases and 3 bases, there was a span of 8 bases. The CDR3 sequence is CATSRDLADYGYTF. CDR3 DNA sequence: TGTGCCACCAGCAGAGATCTCGCAGACTATGGCTACACCTTC.

The chain is built from TRBV5-1 and TRBJ1-1; 10 positions agree with TRBD1. There are 14 residues in the CDR3. The V gene's germline CDR1 is SGHRS and CDR2 YFSETQ. V lost 2 bases and J lost 7; bases outside the gene matches: 5. DNA for the CDR3: TGCGCCAGCAGCTTACCCCGGACAGGGGGTGAAGCTTTCTTT. This translates into CASSLPRTGGEAFF.

The J gene is TRBJ2-5, the V gene TRBV6-5; tentatively, D is TRBD1 or TRBD2 (5 bases each). Deletions cut 10 bases from V and 4 bases from J, with 19 bases between. CDR1 is MNHEY, CDR2 SVGAGI, per germline. The CDR3 runs 14 residues. CDR3 DNA: TGTGCCACCTCCCCCGGGGCCTTTCGAGAGACCCAGTACTTC. Translation gives CATSPGAFRETQYF.

The chain is built from TRBV6-5 and TRBJ1-2; 8 bases fit TRBD1. The CDR3 contains 11 residues. J was trimmed by 7 bases and V by 7 bases; bases with no gene match: 2. Per the germline V gene, CDR1 is MNHEY and CDR2 is SVGAGI. The CDR3 region has the DNA TGTGCCAGCATGGACAGGGCTGGCTACACCTTC. Encoded protein: CASMDRAGYTF.

The chain employs TRBV5-4 and TRBJ2-2, with no clear D. The V gene lost 0 bases and the J gene lost 1 base, with 10 bases spanning the gap. Germline CDR1 is SGHNT and CDR2 is YYREEE (reference sequence). The CDR3 consists of 16 residues. The CDR3 sequence is CASSLAEVRNTGELFF. For the CDR3, the DNA is TGTGCCAGCAGCTTGGCCGAGGTCCGGAACACCGGGGAGCTGTTTTTT. The full variable domain, in which reference TRBV5-4 and TRBJ2-2 provide the parts outside the CDR3, is ETGVTQSPTHLIKTRGQQVTLRCSSQSGHNTVSWYQQALGQGPQFIFQYYREEENGRGNFPPRFSGLQFPNYSSELNVNALELDDSALYLCASSLAEVRNTGELFFGEGSRLTVL.

CDR3 sequence: CASGFSFGYGYTF. The CDR3 coding sequence is TGTGCTAGTGGTTTCTCTTTCGGGTATGGCTACACCTTC. The rearrangement uses TRBV12-5 and TRBJ1-2; D is uncertain. Trimming took 3 bases from V and 5 from J, leaving 10 bases between them. Germline V CDR1 and CDR2: LGHNT, FRNRAP. The CDR3 has 13 residues.